Listed below are T cell receptor beta chains from one sample, sequenced in a study of blood T cell repertoires in COVID-19. Clones were sequenced by immunoSEQ multiplex PCR, and TCRdb holds only the in-frame ones, with some missing. The profile shows approximately 250,000 clones, about 89% of them singletons. What was sequenced was peripheral blood. The source of these receptors is a woman aged 60-75 years who had recovered from COVID-19. The CDR3 runs from the conserved cysteine through the conserved F or W. Each record gives: clone size, J gene, D gene, V gene, CDR3 protein, CDR3 DNA. The D gene is left open where the match is weak. Where a row states a size, it is once, few, many or the class of an expanded clone; other rows omit it.

size: -; J: TRBJ2-2; D: -; V: TRBV28; CDR3: CASSFSGWFGELFF; DNA: TGTGCCAGCAGTTTCTCAGGGTGGTTCGGGGAGCTGTTTTTT
size: -; J: TRBJ2-5; D: TRBD2; V: TRBV5-1; CDR3: CASSLAGAGNLETQYF; DNA: TGCGCCAGCAGCTTGGCCGGAGCGGGGAATCTAGAGACCCAGTACTTC
size: few; J: TRBJ2-7; D: -; V: TRBV9; CDR3: CASSVEGSSDKEYF; DNA: TGTGCCAGCAGCGTAGAAGGGAGTAGCGACAAGGAGTACTTC
size: -; J: TRBJ1-5; D: -; V: TRBV2; CDR3: CASRGPTDQPQHF; DNA: TGTGCCAGCCGGGGTCCGACGGATCAGCCCCAGCATTTT
size: -; J: TRBJ1-1; D: -; V: TRBV6-2/TRBV6-3; CDR3: CASSWLGADTEAFF; DNA: TGTGCCAGCAGTTGGTTGGGGGCGGACACTGAAGCTTTCTTT
size: -; J: TRBJ2-3; D: TRBD2; V: TRBV28; CDR3: CASSLFERGSSTDTQYF; DNA: TGTGCCAGCAGTTTATTTGAGCGGGGGTCGAGCACAGATACGCAGTATTTT
size: -; J: TRBJ2-5; D: TRBD1; V: TRBV10-3; CDR3: CAIRPSGTGDQETQYF; DNA: TGTGCCATCAGACCCTCCGGGACAGGGGACCAAGAGACCCAGTACTTC
size: -; J: TRBJ2-1; D: TRBD1; V: TRBV6-5; CDR3: CASSYPTGVGGEQFF; DNA: TGTGCCAGCAGTTACCCGACAGGGGTTGGAGGAGAGCAGTTCTTC
size: -; J: TRBJ1-1; D: TRBD1; V: TRBV5-1; CDR3: CASSFQQGARNEAFF; DNA: TGCGCCAGCAGCTTTCAACAGGGGGCGCGGAATGAAGCTTTCTTT
size: -; J: TRBJ2-5; D: -; V: TRBV5-4; CDR3: CASSLDPGVGETQYF; DNA: TGTGCCAGCAGCTTGGATCCAGGGGTGGGAGAGACCCAGTACTTC
size: -; J: TRBJ2-2; D: TRBD1; V: TRBV7-9; CDR3: CASSYQRDRGQDRSGELFF; DNA: TGTGCCAGCAGCTACCAGAGAGACAGGGGGCAGGATCGGTCCGGGGAGCTGTTTTTT
size: -; J: TRBJ2-7; D: TRBD1; V: TRBV15; CDR3: CATSRPGDRDLLEQYF; DNA: TGTGCCACCAGCAGGCCTGGGGACAGAGACCTCCTCGAGCAGTACTTC
size: -; J: TRBJ1-1; D: -; V: TRBV27; CDR3: CASSLSQGFAEAFF; DNA: TGTGCCAGCAGTTTATCTCAGGGTTTTGCTGAAGCTTTCTTT
size: -; J: TRBJ1-4; D: TRBD1; V: TRBV9; CDR3: CASSVGQGNEKLFF; DNA: TGTGCCAGCAGCGTAGGACAGGGTAATGAAAAACTGTTTTTT
size: -; J: TRBJ2-3; D: -; V: TRBV4-2; CDR3: CASSHPSTDTQYF; DNA: TGTGCCAGCAGCCACCCATCCACAGATACGCAGTATTTT
size: few; J: TRBJ2-7; D: TRBD1; V: TRBV5-1; CDR3: CASSWGDRESYEQYF; DNA: TGCGCCAGCAGCTGGGGGGACAGGGAGTCCTACGAGCAGTACTTC
size: -; J: TRBJ1-1; D: -; V: TRBV9; CDR3: CASSPQEFSNTEAFF; DNA: TGTGCCAGCAGCCCCCAAGAGTTTTCGAACACTGAAGCTTTCTTT
size: -; J: TRBJ1-5; D: TRBD1; V: TRBV11-3; CDR3: CASSPRNIVTGLHQPQHF; DNA: TGTGCCAGCAGCCCCCGTAATATAGTGACAGGGTTACATCAGCCCCAGCATTTT
size: -; J: TRBJ1-2; D: TRBD1; V: TRBV2; CDR3: CASSGPGTGDGGYTF; DNA: TGTGCCAGCAGCGGTCCCGGGACAGGGGACGGTGGCTACACCTTC
size: -; J: TRBJ1-2; D: TRBD1; V: TRBV6-5; CDR3: CASSYDGQVYGYTF; DNA: TGTGCCAGCAGTTACGACGGACAGGTCTATGGCTACACCTTC
size: many; J: TRBJ1-5; D: -; V: TRBV7-2; CDR3: CASSWGRGGNQPQHF; DNA: TGTGCCAGCAGCTGGGGCAGGGGTGGCAATCAGCCCCAGCATTTT
size: once; J: TRBJ1-4; D: TRBD1; V: TRBV11-2; CDR3: CASSSGQVSNEKLFF; DNA: TGTGCCAGCAGCTCAGGACAGGTGTCGAATGAAAAACTGTTTTTT